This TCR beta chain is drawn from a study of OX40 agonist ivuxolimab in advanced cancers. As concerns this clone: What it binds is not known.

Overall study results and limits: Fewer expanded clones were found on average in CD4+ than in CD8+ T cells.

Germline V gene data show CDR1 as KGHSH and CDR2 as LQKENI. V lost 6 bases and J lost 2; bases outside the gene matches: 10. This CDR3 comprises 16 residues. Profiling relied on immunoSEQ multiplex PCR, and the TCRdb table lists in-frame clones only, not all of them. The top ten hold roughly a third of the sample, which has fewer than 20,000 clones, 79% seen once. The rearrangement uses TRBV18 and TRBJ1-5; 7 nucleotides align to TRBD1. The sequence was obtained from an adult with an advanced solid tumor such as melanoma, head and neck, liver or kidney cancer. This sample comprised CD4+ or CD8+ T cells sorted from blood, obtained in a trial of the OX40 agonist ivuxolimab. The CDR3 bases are TGTGCCAGCTCTGAACAGGGGAGCGGGGGCAATCAGCCCCAGCATTTT. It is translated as CASSEQGSGGNQPQHF.